The entry that follows covers one TCR beta chain sequence. The target antigen is unknown. These data originate in a study of a mutant IDH1 vaccine in newly diagnosed glioma. For the study at large: Treated individuals were about 60% male and roughly 40% female, averaging 40.4 years of age. The study's findings and limits: Changes in top peripheral clonotypes did not appear linked to pseudoprogression. It was about 93% of patients that developed vaccine-induced immune responses.

Time point denoted: week 5, during vaccination. Vaccine doses each comprised 300 ug of mutant IDH1 20-mer peptide, with topical imiquimod. Sequencing used immunoSEQ multiplex PCR; TCRdb keeps in-frame clones, though not all of them. The sample records some 35,000 clones, roughly 79% being singletons. Germline lookup yields CDR1 SNHLY and CDR2 FYNNEI. With 8 bases removed from V and 4 bases from J, the gap between germline ends came to 9 bases. CDR3 length: 11 residues. The receptor was derived from a man aged 50-59 years with glioma. The chain combines TRBV2 with TRBJ2-7; D not certain. The sample was PBMCs, taken from a glioma patient whose treatment included an IDH1 peptide vaccine. Here the CDR3 DNA reads TGTGCCAGCTCGGTGTTGTACGAGCAGTACTTC. Its protein is CASSVLYEQYF.